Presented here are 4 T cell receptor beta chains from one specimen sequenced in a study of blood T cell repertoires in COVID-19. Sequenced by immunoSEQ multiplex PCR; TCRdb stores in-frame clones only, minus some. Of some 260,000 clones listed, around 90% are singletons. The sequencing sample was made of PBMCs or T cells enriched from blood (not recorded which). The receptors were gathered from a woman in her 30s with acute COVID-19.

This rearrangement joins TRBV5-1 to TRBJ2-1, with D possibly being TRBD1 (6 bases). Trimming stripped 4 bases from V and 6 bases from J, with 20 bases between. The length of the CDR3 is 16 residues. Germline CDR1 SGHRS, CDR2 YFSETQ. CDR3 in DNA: TGCGCCAGCAGCATCGACGGGACACCCTCTTCCAATGAGCAGTTCTTC. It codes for CASSIDGTPSSNEQFF.

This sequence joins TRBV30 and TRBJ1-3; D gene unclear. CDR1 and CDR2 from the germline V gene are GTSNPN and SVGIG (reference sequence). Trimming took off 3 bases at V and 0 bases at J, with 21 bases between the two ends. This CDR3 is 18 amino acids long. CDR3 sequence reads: CAWRGVTRVKVSGNTIYF. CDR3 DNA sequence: TGTGCCTGGAGGGGCGTAACGAGGGTAAAAGTCTCTGGAAACACCATATATTTT. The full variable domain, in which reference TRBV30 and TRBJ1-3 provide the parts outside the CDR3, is SQTIHQWPATLVQPVGSPLSLECTVEGTSNPNLYWYRQAAGRGLQLLFYSVGIGQISSEVPQNLSASRPQDRQFILSSKKLLLSDSGFYLCAWRGVTRVKVSGNTIYFGEGSWLTVV.

CDR3 in amino acids: CAISQGRNQPQHF. CDR3 bases: TGTGCCATCTCACAGGGCAGAAATCAGCCCCAGCATTTT. The chain carries TRBV2 and TRBJ1-5; the D gene is possibly TRBD1 (6 bases). V was shortened by 10 bases and J by 4 bases, with 14 bases between the two germline ends. The CDR3 extends over 13 amino acids. Looked up from germline, CDR1 is SNHLY and CDR2 is FYNNEI. The variable domain in full, completed from reference TRBV2 and TRBJ1-5, reads EPEVTQTPSHQVTQMGQEVILRCVPISNHLYFYWYRQILGQKVEFLVSFYNNEISEKSEIFDDQFSVERPDGSNFTLKIRSTKLEDSAMYFCAISQGRNQPQHFGDGTRLSIL.

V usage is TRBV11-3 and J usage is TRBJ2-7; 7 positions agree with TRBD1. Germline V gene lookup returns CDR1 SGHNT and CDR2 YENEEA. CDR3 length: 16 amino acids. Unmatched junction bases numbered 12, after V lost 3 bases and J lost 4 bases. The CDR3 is CASSFRWDRDIYEQYF. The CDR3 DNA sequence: TGTGCCAGCAGCTTTAGGTGGGACAGAGATATATACGAGCAGTACTTC. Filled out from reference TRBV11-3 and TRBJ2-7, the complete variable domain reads EAGVVQSPRYKIIEKKQPVAFWCNPISGHNTLYWYLQNLGQGPELLIRYENEEAVDDSQLPKDRFSAERLKGVDSTLKIQPAELGDSAVYLCASSFRWDRDIYEQYFGPGTRLTVT.